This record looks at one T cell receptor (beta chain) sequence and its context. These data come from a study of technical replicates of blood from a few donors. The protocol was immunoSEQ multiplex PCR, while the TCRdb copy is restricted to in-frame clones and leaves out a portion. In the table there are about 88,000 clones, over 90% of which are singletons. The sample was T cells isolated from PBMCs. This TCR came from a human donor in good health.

The CDR3 region has the DNA TGTGCCAGTAGTAGGGTTTTACAGGGCTACGAGCAGTACTTC. It yields the protein CASSRVLQGYEQYF. The chain employs TRBV19 and TRBJ2-7; weak D call: TRBD1 (6 bases). The CDR3 runs 14 residues. Germline lookup yields CDR1 LNHDA and CDR2 SQIVND (reference sequence). The V and J ends lost 4 bases and 3 bases respectively, with 13 bases between them.